Detailed here is one T cell receptor beta chain. No antigen is known for it. Base quality data are lacking; no much larger clone is found one base away. The time point label here, explained by the study, means: baseline before first vaccination. Vaccinee samples came from UK trials COV001 and COV002, including a single-blind randomized controlled phase 2/3 trial of AZD1222 (ChAdOx1 nCoV-19) in healthy adults. Trial participant PBMC samples were collected at day 0 and day 28 after the second dose for TCRbeta chain sequencing. The CDR3 regions of human TCRbeta chains were analyzed by immunosequencing. Regarding the original processing steps: Repertoire TCRs were checked for matches against a reference library of SARS-CoV-2-specific TCRs that had been generated using the MIRA antigen-specificity platform. Breadth was defined as the fraction of unique TCRs that were SARS-CoV-2-associated, and depth was defined as the fraction of total T cells that were SARS-CoV-2-associated. Using the MIRA data, each spike-specific TCR was mapped to the spike region that the TCR reacts to and placed in a CD4 or CD8 class. Log10-transformed breadth and depth values were compared by one-way ANOVA with Sidak's multiple comparisons tests. TCRdb carries this immuneACCESS record with in-frame sequences only. Its versions omit some clonotypes, under half of them owing to an unresolved V gene in the studies checked, with the rest unexplained. The V and J calls and clone size were taken over from that table, and D and trimming were inferred from the DNA. Recorded for this sample are some 110,000 clones; roughly 90% of them occurred a single time. The top ten hold about 4.7% of the sample.

This entry comes from a study of T cell responses to AZD1222 COVID-19 vaccine (dated by TCRdb to the early 2020s). For the wider study: AZD1222 recipients whose second dose came at about 4 weeks and those whose second dose came at about 12 weeks were combined into one group, since spike-specific TCR depth and breadth did not differ between the two schedules. TCR sequencing covered 230 to 250 trial participants: 207 given two doses of AZD1222 and 26 given two doses of MenACWY control vaccine. Trial participants were enrolled by age into subgroups of 18-55, 56-69 and 70-plus years, and about 150, 27 and 61 TCR-sequenced participants, respectively, were included in these subgroups. The full study reports these points: The whole spike protein was spanned by vaccine-associated CD4 TCRs, and dominant responses were seen in regions 160-218 and 743-854. Epitopes outside the regions mutated in the B.1.351 and B.1.1.7 variants were reportedly recognized by nearly half of the unique spike-specific TCRs. The 56-69-year group was small, and its depth increase did not reach significance, likely because of low power. Because no samples from the day 14 peak response were available, repertoires could be characterized only after the peak T cell response. After two AZD1222 doses, both the breadth and the depth of spike-specific TCRs were significantly higher than at day 0 and than in MenACWY recipients. Conclusions about previously exposed vaccinees were limited because only a handful of AZD1222 recipients were SARS-CoV-2 seropositive at baseline. Most participants were white British and females outnumbered males, and the authors suggested that clonal diversity may have been underestimated.

Compared with germline, V lacks 6 bases and J lacks 6 bases; bases without a gene match: 7. Reading from cysteine to phenylalanine, the CDR3 counts 14 amino acids. Just CDR3 DNA is preserved here, 42 bases in frame from base 1. CDR1 is given as MRHNA and CDR2 as SNTAGT, both from the germline V gene. The source of this sequence is an adult in good health. The chain links TRBV6-4 with TRBJ2-3; the junction holds 9 bases that match TRBD2. The input for sequencing was peripheral blood, taken on day 0 of AZD1222 vaccination. The nucleotide sequence reads as follows: TGTGCCAGCAGCATTAGCGGGGGCGGTGATACGCAGTATTTT. This codes for CASSISGGGDTQYF.